The 19 T cell receptor beta chains reported below all come from one sample, sequenced in a study of blood T cell repertoires in COVID-19. The data were produced by immunoSEQ multiplex PCR, yet TCRdb's version contains in-frame clones alone and is incomplete. The table lists about 76,000 clones, less than 95% of them singletons, with under 1.1% in the top ten. Sequenced input: peripheral blood. These receptors were collected from a woman aged 45-59 years in a cohort sampled during active COVID-19.

This chain joins TRBV6-5 and TRBJ2-4, with 8 bases identical to TRBD1. V trimming: 4 bases; J trimming: 9 bases; junction bases outside the gene matches: 5. Germline CDR1 reads MNHEY; CDR2 reads SVGAGI. The CDR3 totals 13 residues. CDR3 nucleotide sequence: TGTGCCAGCAGTTTGGACAGGGAAAGCATTCAGTACTTC. Protein product: CASSLDRESIQYF.

The count of this clone is one. The V gene is TRBV4-1, the J gene TRBJ1-1, with D unresolved. This CDR3 has 13 residues. The V gene's germline CDR1 is MGHRA and CDR2 YSYEKL. V was clipped by 1 base and J by 5 bases, with 8 bases between them. The CDR3 reads CASSQGPGTEAFF. In DNA form, the CDR3 reads TGCGCCAGCAGCCAAGGGCCCGGGACTGAAGCTTTCTTT.

This clone was counted only a few times. The chain couples TRBV18 to TRBJ2-1, with 9 nucleotides matching TRBD1. Looked up from germline, CDR1 is KGHSH and CDR2 is LQKENI. CDR3 length: 15 residues. Losses at the gene ends were 3 bases for V and 6 bases for J; bases not matched to a gene: 6. CDR3 protein: CASSPRTGEGNEQFF. The DNA for the CDR3 is TGTGCCAGCTCACCGCGGACAGGGGAAGGCAATGAGCAGTTCTTC.

This clone was observed once. The V gene is TRBV11-1, the J gene TRBJ1-2; D is perhaps TRBD1 (5 bases). V was pared by 2 bases and J by 8 bases, with 9 bases between. The CDR3 contains 12 residues. Germline values: CDR1 SGHAT, CDR2 FQDESV (reference sequence). CDR3 region: CASSLPGKGYTF. As DNA, the CDR3 is TGTGCCAGCAGCTTACCAGGGAAAGGCTACACCTTC.

V usage is TRBV28 and J usage is TRBJ1-1, with 7 bases identical to TRBD1. The CDR3 is made up of 14 amino acids. Germline V CDR1 and CDR2: MDHEN, SYDVKM. V was pared by 5 bases and J by 4 bases, with 7 bases of the junction left unmatched. CDR3 amino acids: CASSLRPGGTEAFF. The DNA of the CDR3 is TGTGCCAGCAGTCTCCGCCCAGGGGGCACTGAAGCTTTCTTT.

This chain links TRBV13 with TRBJ2-3; tentative D call: TRBD2 (6 bases). Germline V gives CDR1 PRHDT, CDR2 FYEKMQ (reference sequence). The germline V and J ends were trimmed by 1 base and 1 base, with 24 bases remaining between them. This CDR3 has 20 residues. The DNA of the CDR3 is TGTGCCAGCAGCTTAGACGTAGCGGCGGGAAATTTACTCGGCACAGATACGCAGTATTTT. It translates to CASSLDVAAGNLLGTDTQYF.

The chain employs TRBV6-5 and TRBJ2-7, with a weak D call TRBD1 (5 bases). Trimming removed 8 bases at V and 0 bases at J, with 11 bases between. Germline V gene sequence: CDR1 MNHEY, CDR2 SVGAGI. The CDR3 length is 13 residues. Here the CDR3 reads CASGAGHSYEQYF. CDR3 coding DNA: TGTGCCAGCGGGGCAGGTCACTCCTACGAGCAGTACTTC.

In this sample, this clone turned up a few times. This chain links TRBV24-1 with TRBJ2-2, with 9 nucleotides matching TRBD1. CDR3 length: 14 amino acids. CDR1 and CDR2 from the germline V gene are KGHDR and SFDVKD. V lost 7 bases, J lost 5 bases, and 4 bases stayed unmatched. CDR3 in DNA: TGTGCCACCAGGACAGGGGGAGAAACCGGGGAGCTGTTTTTT. Amino acid sequence: CATRTGGETGELFF.

The V gene is TRBV19, the J gene TRBJ2-2; the match to TRBD2 covers 9 bases. CDR1 is LNHDA, CDR2 SQIVND, per germline (reference sequence). This CDR3 spans 16 amino acids. V trimming: 6 bases; J trimming: 2 bases; junction bases outside the gene matches: 7. CDR3 bases: TGTGCCAGTAGGCTGGAGCGGGAGGCTAACACCGGGGAGCTGTTTTTT. Its translation is CASRLEREANTGELFF.

The chain carries TRBV15 and TRBJ1-1, with no clear D. The CDR3 has 16 amino acids. Trimming stripped 1 base from V and 0 bases from J, with 12 bases between. Germline assignment: CDR1 LNHNV and CDR2 YYDKDF (reference sequence). The DNA for the CDR3 is TGTGCCACCAGCAGAGTTCCTCGGGGTATGAACACTGAAGCTTTCTTT. It specifies CATSRVPRGMNTEAFF.

V and J are TRBV6-1 and TRBJ2-1; the D gene is possibly TRBD2 (6 bases). Trimming took 6 bases from V and 7 from J, leaving 10 bases between them. The CDR3 loop spans 12 amino acids. Germline lookup yields CDR1 MNHNS and CDR2 SASEGT. CDR3: CASRGTGNEQFF. CDR3 nucleotide sequence: TGTGCCAGCAGGGGGACTGGTAATGAGCAGTTCTTC.

The chain recombines TRBV28 with TRBJ2-7; D not certain. The CDR3 runs 11 residues. Germline V gene lookup returns CDR1 MDHEN and CDR2 SYDVKM. V was trimmed by 6 bases and J by 4 bases, leaving 7 bases between them. The CDR3 DNA sequence: TGTGCCAGCAGGGGCGAATACGAGCAGTACTTC. Amino acids: CASRGEYEQYF.

The chain is built from TRBV14 and TRBJ2-7; 11 bases line up with TRBD2. Germline values: CDR1 SGHDN, CDR2 FVKESK. With V trimmed by 4 bases and J by 2 bases, 7 bases remained unmatched. The CDR3 covers 16 residues. The CDR3: CASSPLLAGVTYEQYF. The CDR3 DNA is TGTGCCAGCAGCCCCTTACTAGCGGGAGTTACCTACGAGCAGTACTTC.

The CDR3 nucleotides read TGTGCCAGCAGTTACCCCCCGGGACAGGGTAATTCACCCCTCCACTTT. Protein product: CASSYPPGQGNSPLHF. The V and J genes are TRBV6-5 and TRBJ1-6; 9 nucleotides align to TRBD1. The germline CDR1 and CDR2 sequences are MNHEY and SVGAGI. The CDR3 runs to 16 residues. V trimming: 2 bases; J trimming: 6 bases; junction bases outside the gene matches: 5.

This sequence joins TRBV28 and TRBJ1-2; D is uncertain. Deletions cut 3 bases from V and 8 bases from J, with 10 bases between. The germline V gene has CDR1 MDHEN and CDR2 SYDVKM. The CDR3 is made up of 12 amino acids. In nucleotides, the CDR3 is TGTGCCAGCAGTTTGGCCCCCGGGGGCTACACCTTC. This gives the protein CASSLAPGGYTF.

Written as DNA, the CDR3 is TGTGCCAGTAGTATCGGTCGTAGCTCCTACGAGCAGTACTTC. Protein: CASSIGRSSYEQYF. V and J are TRBV19 and TRBJ2-7; the D is unclear. The CDR3 spans 14 residues. Germline CDR1 is LNHDA and CDR2 is SQIVND (reference sequence). V lost 3 bases and J lost 0, with 9 bases in between.

This chain connects TRBV25-1 to TRBJ1-1; maybe TRBD1 (6 bases). The germline gives CDR1 MGHDK, CDR2 SYGVNS. The CDR3 runs 16 residues. V lost 3 bases to trimming and J lost 1 base, with 15 bases between them. CDR3 in amino acids: CASSEPPGGANTEAFF. The CDR3 DNA follows: TGTGCCAGCAGTGAGCCCCCTGGGGGCGCGAACACTGAAGCTTTCTTT.

The V gene is TRBV12-5, the J gene TRBJ1-2; D possibly corresponds to TRBD1 (6 bases). Deletions cut 2 bases from V and 6 bases from J, with 16 bases between. This CDR3 is 15 amino acids long. The V gene's germline CDR1 is LGHNT and CDR2 FRNRAP. The CDR3 DNA reads as TGTGCTAGTGGTTTGCAGGGGCGGACCAATAATGGCTACACCTTC. Amino acids: CASGLQGRTNNGYTF.

This clone appeared a single time. In DNA, the CDR3 is TGTGCCAGTAGGGTCACGAGGACAGGGGGCCCAGATACGCAGTATTTT. Translation gives CASRVTRTGGPDTQYF. The chain links TRBV19 to TRBJ2-3; 11 nucleotides agree with TRBD1. This CDR3 is 16 amino acids long. V gave up 6 bases and J gave up 4 bases; unmatched junction bases: 9. Germline CDR1 LNHDA, CDR2 SQIVND (reference sequence).